This T cell receptor (beta chain) is from a study of shared clonotypes between healthy human individuals. The CDR3 consists of 12 residues. The V end was cut by 2 bases, the J end by 6 bases, with 6 bases between. CDR1 and CDR2 (germline): MNHNY, SVGAGI (reference sequence). TCRdb keeps only in-frame clones here, not all; method: immunoSEQ multiplex PCR. Of around 510,000 clones in the sample, 90% to 96% were seen once. This TCR was sampled from a woman in her 30s in good health. The sequenced sample consisted of naive CD4+ T cells sorted from blood. Specified subset: CD45RA+ positively selected. The chain recombines TRBV6-6 with TRBJ2-3; D might be TRBD2 (5 bases). The CDR3 region has the DNA TGTGCCAGCAGTTACCCGGGGGATACGCAGTATTTT. This translates into CASSYPGDTQYF.